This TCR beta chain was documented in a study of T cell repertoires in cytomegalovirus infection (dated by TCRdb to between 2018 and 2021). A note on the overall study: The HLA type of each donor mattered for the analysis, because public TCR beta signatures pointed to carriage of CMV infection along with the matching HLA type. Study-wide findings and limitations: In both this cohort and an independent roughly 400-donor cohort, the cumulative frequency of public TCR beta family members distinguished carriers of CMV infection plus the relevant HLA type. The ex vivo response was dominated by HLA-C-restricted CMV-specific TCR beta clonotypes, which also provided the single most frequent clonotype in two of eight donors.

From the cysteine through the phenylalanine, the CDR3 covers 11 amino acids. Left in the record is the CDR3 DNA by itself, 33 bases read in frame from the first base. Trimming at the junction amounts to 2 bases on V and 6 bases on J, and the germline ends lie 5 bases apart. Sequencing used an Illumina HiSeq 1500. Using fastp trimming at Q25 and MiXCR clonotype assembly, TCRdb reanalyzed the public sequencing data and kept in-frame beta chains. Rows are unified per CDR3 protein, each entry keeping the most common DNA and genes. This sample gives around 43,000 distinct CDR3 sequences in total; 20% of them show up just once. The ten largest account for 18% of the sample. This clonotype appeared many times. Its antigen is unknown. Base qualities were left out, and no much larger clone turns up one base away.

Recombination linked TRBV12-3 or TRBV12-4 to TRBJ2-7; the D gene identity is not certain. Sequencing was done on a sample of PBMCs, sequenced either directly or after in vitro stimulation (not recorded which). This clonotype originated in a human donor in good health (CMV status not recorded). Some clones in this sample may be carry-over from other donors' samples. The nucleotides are TGTGCCAGCAGTTTAACCACCGAGCAGTACTTC. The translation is CASSLTTEQYF.